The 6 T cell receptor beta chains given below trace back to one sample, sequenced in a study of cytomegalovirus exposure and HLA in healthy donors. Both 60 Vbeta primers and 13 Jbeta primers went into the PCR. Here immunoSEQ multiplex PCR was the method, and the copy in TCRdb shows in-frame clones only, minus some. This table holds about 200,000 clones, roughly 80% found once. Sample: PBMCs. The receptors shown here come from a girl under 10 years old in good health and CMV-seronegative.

CDR3 amino acids: CASRVADTIYF. CDR3 in DNA: TGTGCCAGCAGGGTCGCGGACACCATATATTTT. The genes are TRBV6-5 and TRBJ1-3; D remains unclear. Germline CDR1 is MNHEY and CDR2 is SVGAGI. The CDR3 has 11 residues. Trimming pared 6 bases from V and 8 bases from J, leaving 8 bases between.

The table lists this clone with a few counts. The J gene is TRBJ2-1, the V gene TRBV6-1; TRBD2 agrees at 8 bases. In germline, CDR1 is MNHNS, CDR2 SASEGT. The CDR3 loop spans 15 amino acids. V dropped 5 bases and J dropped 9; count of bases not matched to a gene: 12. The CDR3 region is CASSLGLDFVGEQFF. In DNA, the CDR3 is TGTGCCAGCAGTCTGGGACTAGACTTTGTGGGTGAGCAGTTCTTC.

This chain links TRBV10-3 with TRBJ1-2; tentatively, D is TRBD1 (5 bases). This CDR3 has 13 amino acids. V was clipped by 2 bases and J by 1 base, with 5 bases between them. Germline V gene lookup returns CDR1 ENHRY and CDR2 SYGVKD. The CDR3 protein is CAISEDSNYGYTF. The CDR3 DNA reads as TGTGCCATCAGTGAGGACAGTAACTATGGCTACACCTTC.

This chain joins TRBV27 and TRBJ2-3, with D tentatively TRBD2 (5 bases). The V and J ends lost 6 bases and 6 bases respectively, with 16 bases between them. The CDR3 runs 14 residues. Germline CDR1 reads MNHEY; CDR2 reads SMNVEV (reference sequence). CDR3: CASRGRPRADTQYF. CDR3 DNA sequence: TGTGCCAGCAGAGGGAGACCCCGAGCCGATACGCAGTATTTT.

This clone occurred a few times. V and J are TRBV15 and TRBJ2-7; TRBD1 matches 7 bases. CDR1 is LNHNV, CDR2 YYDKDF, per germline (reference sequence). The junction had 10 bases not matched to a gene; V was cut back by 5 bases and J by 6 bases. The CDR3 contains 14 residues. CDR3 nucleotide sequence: TGTGCCACCAGCCTTAGAAAGGACAGGCGCGAGCAGTACTTC. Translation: CATSLRKDRREQYF.

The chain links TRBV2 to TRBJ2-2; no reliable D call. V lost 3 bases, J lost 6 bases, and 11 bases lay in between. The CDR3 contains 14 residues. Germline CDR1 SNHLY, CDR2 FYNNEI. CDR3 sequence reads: CASSDFDDSGELFF. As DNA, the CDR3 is TGTGCCAGCAGTGACTTTGACGACTCCGGGGAGCTGTTTTTT. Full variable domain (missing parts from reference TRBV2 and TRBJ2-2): EPEVTQTPSHQVTQMGQEVILRCVPISNHLYFYWYRQILGQKVEFLVSFYNNEISEKSEIFDDQFSVERPDGSNFTLKIRSTKLEDSAMYFCASSDFDDSGELFFGEGSRLTVL.